Listed below are T cell receptor beta chains from one sample, sequenced in a study of beta chain features in type 1 diabetes. This table comes from immunoSEQ multiplex PCR, and its TCRdb copy is limited to in-frame clones, with some not included. The sample contains 130,000 or so clones, roughly 9.7% of which appear only once. The sample consisted of central memory CD4+ T cells from blood. The origin of the receptors is a middle-aged woman in good health. The CDR3 runs from the conserved cysteine through the conserved F or W. The order of the fields is V gene, CDR3 length, clone size, D gene, J gene, CDR3 protein, CDR3 DNA. D genes are given only for firm matches. Clone size is shown for a subset of rows, as once, few, many or a class of expanded clone.

V: TRBV18
length: 14
size: few
D: TRBD1
J: TRBJ2-7
CDR3: CASSPGTGNYEQYF
DNA: TGTGCCAGCTCACCGGGGACAGGGAACTACGAGCAGTACTTC

V: TRBV10-2
length: 14
size: few
D: TRBD2
J: TRBJ2-7
CDR3: CASLSSGGTYEQYF
DNA: TGCGCCAGCCTTTCCAGCGGGGGGACCTACGAGCAGTACTTC

V: TRBV2
length: 15
size: NA
D: NA
J: TRBJ1-4
CDR3: CASSMTTGLNEKLFF
DNA: TGTGCCAGCAGTATGACGACAGGCCTTAATGAAAAACTGTTTTTT

V: TRBV18
length: 14
size: NA
D: NA
J: TRBJ1-2
CDR3: CASSPAGNNYGYTF
DNA: TGTGCCAGCTCACCGGCAGGGAATAACTATGGCTACACCTTC

V: TRBV6-4
length: 13
size: NA
D: NA
J: TRBJ2-1
CDR3: CASSVWLYNEQFF
DNA: TGTGCCAGCAGTGTTTGGCTTTACAATGAGCAGTTCTTC

V: TRBV5-1
length: 15
size: few
D: NA
J: TRBJ1-4
CDR3: CASSSGAGRGEKLFF
DNA: TGCGCCAGCAGCTCCGGCGCGGGGAGAGGAGAAAAACTGTTTTTT

V: TRBV10-3
length: 13
size: few
D: NA
J: TRBJ2-5
CDR3: CAIRYREMETQYF
DNA: TGTGCCATCAGATACAGGGAAATGGAGACCCAGTACTTC

V: TRBV6-5
length: 15
size: NA
D: NA
J: TRBJ2-1
CDR3: CASTLDRSSYNEQFF
DNA: TGTGCCAGCACTCTAGACCGGAGCTCCTACAATGAGCAGTTCTTC

V: TRBV11-3
length: 15
size: few
D: NA
J: TRBJ1-1
CDR3: CASSSGEGMNTEAFF
DNA: TGTGCCAGCAGCTCGGGGGAAGGGATGAACACTGAAGCTTTCTTT

V: TRBV5-1
length: 17
size: NA
D: TRBD2
J: TRBJ2-3
CDR3: CASSFRGSGATTDTQYF
DNA: TGCGCCAGCAGCTTCCGGGGTAGCGGGGCGACCACAGATACGCAGTATTTT

V: TRBV15
length: 13
size: many
D: NA
J: TRBJ2-5
CDR3: CATSRDSQETQYF
DNA: TGTGCCACCAGCAGAGACTCCCAAGAGACCCAGTACTTC

V: TRBV5-4
length: 14
size: NA
D: TRBD2
J: TRBJ2-1
CDR3: CASSLGLATNEQFF
DNA: TGTGCCAGCAGCTTGGGACTAGCGACAAATGAGCAGTTCTTC

V: TRBV14
length: 14
size: many
D: TRBD2
J: TRBJ2-7
CDR3: CASSQGTSRLSPYF
DNA: TGTGCCAGCAGCCAAGGGACTAGCCGCCTCTCCCCGTACTTC

V: TRBV4-1
length: 15
size: NA
D: NA
J: TRBJ1-5
CDR3: CASSPYRESNQPQHF
DNA: TGCGCCAGCAGCCCGTACAGGGAGAGCAATCAGCCCCAGCATTTT

V: TRBV18
length: 11
size: many
D: NA
J: TRBJ2-5
CDR3: CASSPEETQYF
DNA: TGTGCCAGCTCACCTGAGGAGACCCAGTACTTC

V: TRBV5-1
length: 15
size: NA
D: NA
J: TRBJ2-5
CDR3: CASSLTIGVQETQYF
DNA: TGCGCCAGCAGCTTGACCATCGGGGTTCAAGAGACCCAGTACTTC

V: TRBV12-5
length: 13
size: NA
D: TRBD1
J: TRBJ2-7
CDR3: CASGPDRVHEQYF
DNA: TGTGCTAGTGGGCCTGACAGGGTCCACGAGCAGTACTTC

V: TRBV5-1
length: 16
size: few
D: TRBD1
J: TRBJ1-1
CDR3: CASSLWAGGRNTEAFF
DNA: TGCGCCAGCAGCCTGTGGGCAGGGGGGAGGAACACTGAAGCTTTCTTT

V: TRBV2
length: 15
size: few
D: NA
J: TRBJ2-5
CDR3: CASSEEQGGVETQYF
DNA: TGTGCCAGCAGTGAGGAGCAGGGGGGTGTTGAGACCCAGTACTTC

V: TRBV5-1
length: 16
size: NA
D: NA
J: TRBJ1-2
CDR3: CASSPILRQRNYGYTF
DNA: TGCGCCAGCAGCCCAATCCTCCGACAGCGAAACTATGGCTACACCTTC

V: TRBV5-6
length: 11
size: few
D: NA
J: TRBJ1-2
CDR3: CASRFGQGYTF
DNA: TGTGCCAGCAGATTCGGACAGGGCTACACCTTC

V: TRBV7-8
length: 16
size: few
D: TRBD2
J: TRBJ2-1
CDR3: CASSLRLAGVYNEQFF
DNA: TGTGCCAGCAGCTTAAGGCTAGCGGGGGTCTACAATGAGCAGTTCTTC

V: TRBV4-3
length: 13
size: many
D: NA
J: TRBJ2-7
CDR3: CASSQSLPYEQYF
DNA: TGCGCCAGCAGCCAATCTCTCCCCTACGAGCAGTACTTC

V: TRBV6-1
length: 15
size: few
D: TRBD2
J: TRBJ2-3
CDR3: CASSLRSGGRDTQYF
DNA: TGTGCCAGCAGCCTACGCAGCGGGGGTCGGGATACGCAGTATTTT

V: TRBV9
length: 13
size: many
D: TRBD1
J: TRBJ2-1
CDR3: CASSATGIDEQFF
DNA: TGTGCCAGCAGCGCGACAGGGATCGATGAGCAGTTCTTC

V: TRBV5-8
length: 15
size: NA
D: TRBD1
J: TRBJ1-5
CDR3: CASSVGTVSNQPQHF
DNA: TGTGCCAGCAGCGTCGGGACAGTTAGCAATCAGCCCCAGCATTTT

V: TRBV7-9
length: 13
size: NA
D: TRBD1
J: TRBJ2-7
CDR3: CASSLLGGDEQYF
DNA: TGTGCCAGCAGCTTATTAGGGGGCGACGAGCAGTACTTC

V: TRBV7-2
length: 15
size: few
D: TRBD1
J: TRBJ1-1
CDR3: CASSEDSGTGTSTFF
DNA: TGTGCCAGCAGCGAAGACAGCGGGACAGGGACTAGTACTTTCTTT

V: TRBV4-3
length: 18
size: NA
D: TRBD2
J: TRBJ2-1
CDR3: CASSHDLAGASGGNEQFF
DNA: TGCGCCAGCAGCCATGATCTAGCGGGGGCCTCGGGGGGCAATGAGCAGTTCTTC

V: TRBV6-6
length: 14
size: NA
D: NA
J: TRBJ2-5
CDR3: CASSERTPGETQYF
DNA: TGTGCCAGCAGCGAGCGGACGCCCGGGGAGACCCAGTACTTC

V: TRBV29-1
length: 13
size: many
D: NA
J: TRBJ1-1
CDR3: CSVPGWEETEAFF
DNA: TGCAGCGTACCCGGCTGGGAGGAAACTGAAGCTTTCTTT

V: TRBV6-6
length: 14
size: few
D: TRBD2
J: TRBJ2-3
CDR3: CASSDAGGRVTQYF
DNA: TGTGCCAGCAGTGACGCGGGGGGCCGGGTTACGCAGTATTTT

V: TRBV7-9
length: 14
size: few
D: NA
J: TRBJ1-5
CDR3: CASDNSYSNQPQHF
DNA: TGTGCCAGCGATAACTCATATAGCAATCAGCCCCAGCATTTT

V: TRBV9
length: 15
size: few
D: NA
J: TRBJ2-7
CDR3: CASSARGSALYEQYF
DNA: TGTGCCAGCAGTGCCCGAGGGTCGGCGCTCTACGAGCAGTACTTC

V: TRBV7-8
length: 14
size: few
D: TRBD2
J: TRBJ2-7
CDR3: CASSWSGEAYEQYF
DNA: TGTGCCAGCAGTTGGAGCGGGGAAGCCTACGAGCAGTACTTC

V: TRBV2
length: 12
size: few
D: NA
J: TRBJ2-5
CDR3: CASSEARETQYF
DNA: TGTGCCAGCAGTGAAGCGCGGGAGACCCAGTACTTC

V: TRBV6-5
length: 14
size: NA
D: TRBD2
J: TRBJ2-7
CDR3: CASSYGAGGREQYF
DNA: TGTGCCAGCAGTTACGGAGCGGGGGGGCGCGAGCAGTACTTC

V: TRBV6-6
length: 15
size: few
D: TRBD1
J: TRBJ2-7
CDR3: CASSGPRTGGYEQYF
DNA: TGTGCCAGCAGTGGCCCGCGGACAGGGGGATACGAGCAGTACTTC

V: TRBV2
length: 15
size: NA
D: TRBD2
J: TRBJ2-2
CDR3: CASSRLAGNTGELFF
DNA: TGTGCCAGCAGTCGACTAGCGGGGAACACCGGGGAGCTGTTTTTT

V: TRBV7-2
length: 13
size: few
D: TRBD2
J: TRBJ2-3
CDR3: CASTGTGGDTQYF
DNA: TGTGCCAGTACCGGGACGGGGGGAGATACGCAGTATTTT

V: TRBV6-5
length: 14
size: few
D: TRBD1
J: TRBJ1-6
CDR3: CASSFGDRASPLHF
DNA: TGTGCCAGCAGTTTTGGGGACAGGGCTTCACCCCTCCACTTT

V: TRBV6-5
length: 14
size: many
D: TRBD1
J: TRBJ2-2
CDR3: CASRDRGHTGELFF
DNA: TGTGCCAGCAGGGACAGGGGGCACACCGGGGAGCTGTTTTTT

V: TRBV2
length: 15
size: NA
D: TRBD1
J: TRBJ1-2
CDR3: CASSNAGTGLDGYTF
DNA: TGTGCCAGCTCGAATGCCGGGACAGGGTTAGATGGCTACACCTTC

V: TRBV11-2
length: 15
size: few
D: NA
J: TRBJ2-1
CDR3: CASSPRGSPYNEQFF
DNA: TGTGCCAGCAGCCCCCGCGGAAGCCCCTACAATGAGCAGTTCTTC

V: TRBV7-2
length: 14
size: many
D: TRBD1
J: TRBJ1-2
CDR3: CASSSVSTGYGYTF
DNA: TGTGCCAGCAGCTCTGTATCGACAGGGTATGGCTACACCTTC

V: TRBV19
length: 17
size: few
D: NA
J: TRBJ1-2
CDR3: CASSTKASAGVPYGYTF
DNA: TGTGCCAGTAGTACCAAGGCTTCTGCAGGGGTTCCCTATGGCTACACCTTC

V: TRBV5-1
length: 16
size: few
D: TRBD1
J: TRBJ2-2
CDR3: CASSLGTGLDTGELFF
DNA: TGCGCCAGCAGCTTGGGGACAGGGCTGGACACCGGGGAGCTGTTTTTT

V: TRBV19
length: 15
size: NA
D: NA
J: TRBJ2-5
CDR3: CASSGGTGRQETQYF
DNA: TGTGCCAGTAGCGGGGGTACGGGCCGCCAAGAGACCCAGTACTTC

V: TRBV11-2
length: 13
size: few
D: TRBD1
J: TRBJ1-1
CDR3: CASSPNGQGAAFF
DNA: TGTGCCAGCAGCCCGAACGGACAGGGAGCAGCTTTCTTT

V: TRBV2
length: 15
size: few
D: TRBD1
J: TRBJ1-1
CDR3: CASSEALGQGAEAFF
DNA: TGTGCCAGCAGTGAAGCGCTGGGACAGGGAGCTGAAGCTTTCTTT

V: TRBV29-1
length: 13
size: many
D: NA
J: TRBJ2-7
CDR3: CSWPRDIGYEQYF
DNA: TGCAGCTGGCCCCGGGACATAGGATACGAGCAGTACTTC

V: TRBV2
length: 15
size: few
D: NA
J: TRBJ2-2
CDR3: CASRRQVAPTGELFF
DNA: TGTGCCAGCAGAAGACAGGTAGCCCCCACCGGGGAGCTGTTTTTT

V: TRBV11-2
length: 15
size: few
D: NA
J: TRBJ2-1
CDR3: CASSLGYFGDIEQFF
DNA: TGTGCCAGCAGCTTAGGATATTTCGGGGATATTGAGCAGTTCTTC